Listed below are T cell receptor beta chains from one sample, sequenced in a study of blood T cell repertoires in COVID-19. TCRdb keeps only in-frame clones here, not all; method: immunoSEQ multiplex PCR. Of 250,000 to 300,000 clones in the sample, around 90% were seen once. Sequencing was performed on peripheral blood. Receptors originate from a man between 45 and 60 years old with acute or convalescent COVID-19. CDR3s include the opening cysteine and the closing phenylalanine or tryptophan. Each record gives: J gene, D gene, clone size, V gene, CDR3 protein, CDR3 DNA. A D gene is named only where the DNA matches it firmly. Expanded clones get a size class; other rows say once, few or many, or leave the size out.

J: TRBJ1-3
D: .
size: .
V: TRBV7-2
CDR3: CASSPHGRTVTIYF
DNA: TGTGCCAGCAGCCCCCACGGTCGGACAGTCACCATATATTTT

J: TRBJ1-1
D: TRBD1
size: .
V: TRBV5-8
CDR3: CASSLGAGGSTEAFF
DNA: TGTGCCAGCAGCTTGGGGGCAGGGGGGAGCACTGAAGCTTTCTTT

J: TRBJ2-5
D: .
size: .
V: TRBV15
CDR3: CATSSGGGGQTQYF
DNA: TGTGCCACCAGCAGCGGAGGGGGCGGGCAGACCCAGTACTTC

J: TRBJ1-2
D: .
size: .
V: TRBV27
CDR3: CASSSRSSIDYGYTF
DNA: TGTGCCAGCAGTTCCCGGAGCTCCATCGACTATGGCTACACCTTC

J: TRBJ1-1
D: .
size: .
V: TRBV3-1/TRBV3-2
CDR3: CASSPLTLGTEAFF
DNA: TGTGCCAGCAGCCCCCTAACCCTAGGAACTGAAGCTTTCTTT

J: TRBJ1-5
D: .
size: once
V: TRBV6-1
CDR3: CASSESGQLRQPQHF
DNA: TGTGCCAGCAGTGAATCCGGACAGTTACGGCAGCCCCAGCATTTT

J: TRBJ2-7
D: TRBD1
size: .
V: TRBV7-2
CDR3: CASSYRDRGYEQYF
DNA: TGTGCCAGCAGCTACCGGGACAGGGGGTACGAGCAGTACTTC

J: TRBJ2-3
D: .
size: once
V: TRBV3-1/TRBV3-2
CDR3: CASSQEGAGGTDTQYF
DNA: TGTGCCAGCAGCCAAGAGGGGGCAGGGGGCACAGATACGCAGTATTTT

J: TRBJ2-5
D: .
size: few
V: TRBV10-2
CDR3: CASNQGETQYF
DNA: TGCGCCAGCAATCAGGGGGAGACCCAGTACTTC

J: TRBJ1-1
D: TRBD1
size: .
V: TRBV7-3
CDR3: CASSPEGATEAFF
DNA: TGTGCCAGCAGCCCTGAGGGGGCCACTGAAGCTTTCTTT

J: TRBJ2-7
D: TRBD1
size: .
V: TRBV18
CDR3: CASSLTIGQGTNEQYF
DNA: TGTGCCAGCTCACTCACCATCGGACAGGGGACGAACGAGCAGTACTTC

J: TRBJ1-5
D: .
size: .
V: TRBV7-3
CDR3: CASSRGVNQPQHF
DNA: TGTGCCAGCAGCCGGGGGGTAAATCAGCCCCAGCATTTT

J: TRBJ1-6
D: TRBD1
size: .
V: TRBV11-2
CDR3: CASSLRSFGTGNSPLHF
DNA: TGTGCCAGCAGCCTGAGGTCGTTCGGGACAGGGAATTCACCCCTCCACTTT

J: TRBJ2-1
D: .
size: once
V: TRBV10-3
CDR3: CAISGGVRSEQFF
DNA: TGTGCCATCAGTGGGGGAGTTAGAAGTGAGCAGTTCTTC

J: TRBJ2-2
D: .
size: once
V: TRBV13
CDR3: CASSSRRGGLMVTGELFF
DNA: TGTGCCAGCAGCTCCCGCCGGGGAGGTTTGATGGTCACCGGGGAGCTGTTTTTT

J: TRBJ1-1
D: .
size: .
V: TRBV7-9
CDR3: CASSQHMNTEAFF
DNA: TGTGCCAGCAGCCAACATATGAACACTGAAGCTTTCTTT

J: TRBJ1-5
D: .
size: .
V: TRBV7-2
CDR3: CASSLGGFGQPQHF
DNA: TGTGCCAGCAGCTTAGGAGGGTTCGGTCAGCCCCAGCATTTT